This T cell receptor (beta chain) was identified during a study of cytomegalovirus exposure and HLA in healthy donors. Worth noting for this clone: Its target is unknown. The germline gene is not matched at one end of the junction; a read error may be the cause.

The germline gives CDR1 SEHNR, CDR2 FQNEAQ (reference sequence). The CDR3 contains 12 residues. PCR was performed using 60 Vbeta and 13 Jbeta primers. Using immunoSEQ multiplex PCR, the repertoire was profiled, and TCRdb retains in-frame clones only, with some absent. The sample has 180,000 or so clones, 70% to 90% seen once. Overall study findings and caveats: Indistinguishability led to the exclusion of some V segments, TRBV6-2 and TRBV6-3 included.

The rearrangement uses TRBV7-9 and TRBJ2-7; D gene ambiguous. The source of this sequence is a man younger than 35 in good health and CMV-seropositive. Sequenced: PBMCs. The CDR3: CSSSRPGYEQYF. The CDR3 bases are TGTTCCAGCAGCCGCCCAGGTTACGAGCAGTACTTC.